These 12 T cell receptor beta chains were sequenced from one sample in a study of beta chain features in type 1 diabetes. Expressed TCRB transcripts were sequenced because the entire RNA isolate underwent reverse transcription. Method: immunoSEQ multiplex PCR; TCRdb's copy keeps in-frame clones and lacks some. Of fewer than 150,000 clones in the sample, about 7% were seen once. Sequencing was performed on central memory CD4+ T cells from blood. These receptors came from a woman in her twenties or thirties in good health.

This chain links TRBV28 with TRBJ2-7; a weak D match, TRBD1 (6 bases). This CDR3 spans 13 amino acids. Germline-derived CDR1 and CDR2 are MDHEN and SYDVKM. V lost 5 bases to trimming and J lost 0 bases, with 8 bases between them. The CDR3 DNA reads as TGTGCCAGCAGTGTGGACAGCTCCTACGAGCAGTACTTC. It encodes CASSVDSSYEQYF. Based on the CDR3 plus reference TRBV28 and TRBJ2-7, the full variable domain is DVKVTQSSRYLVKRTGEKVFLECVQDMDHENMFWYRQDPGLGLRLIYFSYDVKMKEKGDIPEGYSVSREKKERFSLILESASTNQTSMYLCASSVDSSYEQYFGPGTRLTVT.

A few counts support this clone. V is TRBV5-1 and J is TRBJ2-5; TRBD1 agrees at 8 bases. CDR3 length equals 16 residues. J gave up 4 bases and V 0 bases, and 8 bases lay outside the gene matches. Germline V gives CDR1 SGHRS, CDR2 YFSETQ. CDR3 sequence: CASSLGINQGAETQYF. The CDR3 region has the DNA TGCGCCAGCAGCTTGGGGATAAACCAGGGGGCAGAGACCCAGTACTTC.

This clone was counted only a few times. The chain's CDR3 is CASSIRAGTGDLVYEQYF. CDR3 in DNA: TGTGCCAGCAGCATAAGGGCCGGGACAGGGGATCTGGTCTACGAGCAGTACTTC. V and J are TRBV11-2 and TRBJ2-7; TRBD1 matches 10 bases. Germline V lookup: CDR1 SGHAT, CDR2 FQNNGV. V dropped 5 bases and J dropped 3; count of bases not matched to a gene: 16. The CDR3 totals 18 residues.

In its sample, this clone was seen a few times. The chain uses TRBV5-1 and TRBJ2-1, with a weak D call TRBD2 (6 bases). The CDR3 sequence is 15 residues long. V was pared by 7 bases and J by 5 bases, with 19 bases between. Germline CDR1 reads SGHRS; CDR2 reads YFSETQ. This CDR3 is CASRPGAGFDNEQFF. CDR3 nucleotide sequence: TGCGCCAGCCGCCCGGGCGCGGGGTTCGACAATGAGCAGTTCTTC.

The chain recombines TRBV7-9 with TRBJ1-1; D may be TRBD1 (6 bases). Trimming stripped 1 base from V and 2 bases from J, with 14 bases between. The CDR3 extends over 16 amino acids. Looked up from germline, CDR1 is SEHNR and CDR2 is FQNEAQ (reference sequence). CDR3 sequence reads: CASSLVPGQVNTEAFF. The DNA of the CDR3 is TGTGCCAGCAGCTTAGTTCCGGGACAAGTCAACACTGAAGCTTTCTTT.

This clone showed up many times. This chain connects TRBV4-2 to TRBJ2-5; no firm D call. The V gene's germline CDR1 is LGHNA and CDR2 YNFKEQ. V was pared by 0 bases and J by 3 bases, with 11 bases between. This CDR3 is built from 15 residues. The CDR3 DNA follows: TGTGCCAGCAGCCAAGAGGCGGTCTCCGAAGAGACCCAGTACTTC. Translation: CASSQEAVSEETQYF.

This clone was seen a handful of times. This sequence joins TRBV6-6 and TRBJ2-5; 11 bases are shared with TRBD2. V shed 4 bases and J 2 bases; nucleotides not matched to a gene: 6. CDR3 length: 16 amino acids. Germline CDR1 and CDR2: MNHNY and SVGAGI (reference sequence). The CDR3 reads CASSSELAGAQETQYF. CDR3 nucleotides: TGTGCCAGCAGTTCCGAACTAGCGGGGGCGCAAGAGACCCAGTACTTC.

This clone was seen a few times. This same CDR3 is encoded by further DNA sequences in the sample. This chain uses TRBV7-9 with TRBJ2-7, with 8 bases aligning to TRBD2. CDR1 and CDR2 (germline): SEHNR, FQNEAQ (reference sequence). The ends lost 5 bases at V and 0 bases at J; junction bases unmatched: 6. The CDR3 extends over 15 amino acids. The CDR3 DNA sequence: TGTGCCAGCAGCAGGTTGAGCGGGAGCTCCTACGAGCAGTACTTC. The encoded protein is CASSRLSGSSYEQYF.

This clone was seen more than once but under ten times. V and J are TRBV19 and TRBJ1-3, with TRBD1 identical over 7 bases. Germline V gene data show CDR1 as LNHDA and CDR2 as SQIVND (reference sequence). With 7 bases clipped from V and 5 bases from J, the junction kept 14 bases outside the gene matches. The CDR3 runs to 16 residues. The CDR3 sequence: CASTASWTGSRNTIYF. CDR3 nucleotides: TGTGCCAGTACTGCGTCTTGGACAGGATCGCGAAACACCATATATTTT.

This clone was seen many times. V gene TRBV30 combines with J gene TRBJ2-2; D is unclear. The CDR3 is made up of 14 amino acids. Germline loops: CDR1 GTSNPN, CDR2 SVGIG (reference sequence). V lost 0 bases and J 2 bases, leaving 7 bases between the germline ends. The CDR3 here is CAWSVGINTGELFF. CDR3 sequence (DNA): TGTGCCTGGAGTGTGGGCATTAACACCGGGGAGCTGTTTTTT.

This clone showed up many times. This chain uses TRBV11-2 with TRBJ1-2; maybe TRBD1 (5 bases). Looked up from germline, CDR1 is SGHAT and CDR2 is FQNNGV. CDR3 length equals 15 residues. V was trimmed by 1 base and J by 4 bases, leaving 13 bases between them. The chain's CDR3 is CASSLAGARSYGYTF. The CDR3 coding sequence is TGTGCCAGCAGCTTAGCTGGGGCGCGCTCCTATGGCTACACCTTC. The whole variable domain, filled in from reference TRBV11-2 and TRBJ1-2, reads EAGVAQSPRYKIIEKRQSVAFWCNPISGHATLYWYQQILGQGPKLLIQFQNNGVVDDSQLPKDRFSAERLKGVDSTLKIQPAKLEDSAVYLCASSLAGARSYGYTFGSGTRLTVV.

In this sample, this clone turned up a few times. The chain is built from TRBV7-2 and TRBJ2-2; D is uncertain. From germline, CDR1 is SGHTA and CDR2 FQGNSA. CDR3 length equals 15 residues. Trimming took off 5 bases at V and 5 bases at J, with 15 bases between the two ends. The CDR3 bases are TGTGCCAGCAGCCAAGAGTCCGCCCGGACCGGGGAGCTGTTTTTT. Protein product: CASSQESARTGELFF.